A single sample gave rise to the 11 T cell receptor beta chains below, sequenced in a study of T cell repertoires in cytomegalovirus infection. TCRdb reanalysed the reads using MiXCR and keeps one entry per CDR3 protein. The sample lists 450,000 to 650,000 distinct CDR3 sequences; around a quarter were seen once. The source material was PBMCs. The receptors were gathered from a human donor in good health (CMV status not recorded). Some clones in this sample may be carry-over from other donors' samples.

For this clonotype: One end of the junction fails to match germline, which may point to a read error. This sequence joins TRBV19 and TRBJ2-7; D not resolved. Germline V lookup: CDR1 LNHDA, CDR2 SQIVND (reference sequence). The CDR3 covers 11 residues. The CDR3 sequence: CASGNFTQLHF. The CDR3 bases are TGTGCCAGTGGAAACTTCACTCAGCTCCACTTC.

This clonotype appeared a few times. The chain is built from TRBV12-3 or TRBV12-4 and TRBJ2-2; the match to TRBD1 covers 11 bases. V was pared by 3 bases and J by 6 bases, with 6 bases of the junction left unmatched. The CDR3 extends over 16 amino acids. CDR3 DNA sequence: TGTGCCAGCAGTTTCCCCGGACAGGGGGCAGCCGGGGAGCTGTTTTTT. Protein: CASSFPGQGAAGELFF.

This clonotype was observed many times. The chain recombines TRBV28 with TRBJ1-4; D is undetermined. Germline V gives CDR1 MDHEN, CDR2 SYDVKM. There are 11 residues in the CDR3. V was clipped by 1 base and J by 10 bases, with 4 bases between them. In DNA form, the CDR3 reads TGTGCCAGCAGTTTATTTGGAAAACTGTTTTTT. Translation gives CASSLFGKLFF.

This clonotype turned up a few times. The chain employs TRBV7-4 and TRBJ2-1; 8 bases fit TRBD1. Germline values: CDR1 SGHVT, CDR2 SQSDAQ. This CDR3 contains 15 residues. The V gene end was trimmed by 6 bases and the J gene end by 3 bases; junction bases not matched to a gene: 7. The CDR3 region has the DNA TGTGCCAGCAGGTTGACAGGGGCTAGCTACAATGAGCAGTTCTTC. This translates into CASRLTGASYNEQFF. The full variable domain, its missing parts supplied by reference TRBV7-4 and TRBJ2-1, is GAGVSQSPRYKVAKRGRDVALRCDSISGHVTLYWYRQTLGQGSEVLTYSQSDAQRDKSGRPSGRFSAERPERSVSTLKIQRTEQGDSAVYLCASRLTGASYNEQFFGPGTRLTVL.

The chain has TRBV3-1 and TRBJ2-1; 13 bases map to TRBD2. CDR3 size: 19 residues. The trim removed 4 bases at V and 0 bases at J, leaving 9 bases unmatched. Germline CDR1 and CDR2: LGHDT and YNNKEL (reference sequence). The CDR3 is CASSPEATSGRSSYNEQFF. The CDR3 bases are TGTGCCAGCAGCCCGGAGGCGACTAGCGGGAGGAGCTCCTACAATGAGCAGTTCTTC.

This rearrangement joins TRBV11-2 to TRBJ2-2; D is perhaps TRBD2 (7 bases). CDR1 and CDR2 (germline): SGHAT, FQNNGV. The CDR3 totals 16 residues. Trimming took 3 bases from V and 1 from J, leaving 12 bases between them. The CDR3 region has the DNA TGTGCCAGCAGCTTCCCCGGGGGGCAGAACACCGGGGAGCTGTTTTTT. It codes for CASSFPGGQNTGELFF.

This clonotype was detected a few times. The chain combines TRBV3-1 with TRBJ2-1; D is uncertain. Germline CDR1 and CDR2: LGHDT and YNNKEL (reference sequence). The CDR3 totals 12 residues. The ends were cut back, 0 bases at V and 10 bases at J, with 7 bases in the middle. The CDR3 sequence is CASSQEFGEQFF. CDR3 bases: TGTGCCAGCAGCCAAGAGTTCGGGGAGCAGTTCTTC.

CDR3 residues: CASSPRTGGSVTEAFF. The CDR3 DNA reads as TGTGCCAGCAGCCCCAGGACAGGGGGCAGTGTCACTGAAGCTTTCTTT. The J gene is TRBJ1-1, the V gene TRBV11-3, with 11 positions matching TRBD1. Trimming removed 5 bases from V and 4 bases from J; junction bases left unmatched: 9. The CDR3 length is 16 residues. Germline V gives CDR1 SGHNT, CDR2 YENEEA.

The rearrangement joins TRBV14 to TRBJ2-7, with D tentatively TRBD2 (6 bases). V lost 1 base to trimming and J lost 2 bases, with 12 bases between them. There are 15 residues in the CDR3. The germline gives CDR1 SGHDN, CDR2 FVKESK. CDR3 amino acids: CASSQAPGEAYEQYF. The CDR3 bases are TGTGCCAGCAGCCAAGCCCCGGGAGAGGCCTACGAGCAGTACTTC.

CDR3 region: CASSSLRGHEQYF. CDR3 nucleotide sequence: TGTGCCAGCAGCTCGCTAAGGGGTCACGAGCAGTACTTC. This rearrangement joins TRBV7-3 to TRBJ2-7; possible D gene TRBD1, 5 bases. The ends were cut back, 4 bases at V and 5 bases at J, with 12 bases in the middle. From germline, CDR1 is SGHTA and CDR2 FQGTGA. This CDR3 has 13 amino acids.

The table lists this clonotype with many counts. This rearrangement joins TRBV7-2 to TRBJ2-1, with TRBD2 matching over 9 bases. The CDR3 consists of 15 residues. The germline V gene encodes CDR1 SGHTA and CDR2 FQGNSA. After removal of 5 bases from V and 10 bases from J, the junction contained 12 bases not matched to a gene. CDR3 nucleotides: TGTGCCAGCAGCCCGACTAGCGGCTTCAAAAAGGAGCAGTTCTTC. Residues: CASSPTSGFKKEQFF. Filled out from reference TRBV7-2 and TRBJ2-1, the complete variable domain reads GAGVSQSPSNKVTEKGKDVELRCDPISGHTALYWYRQSLGQGLEFLIYFQGNSAPDKSGLPSDRFSAERTGGSVSTLTIQRTQQEDSAVYLCASSPTSGFKKEQFFGPGTRLTVL.